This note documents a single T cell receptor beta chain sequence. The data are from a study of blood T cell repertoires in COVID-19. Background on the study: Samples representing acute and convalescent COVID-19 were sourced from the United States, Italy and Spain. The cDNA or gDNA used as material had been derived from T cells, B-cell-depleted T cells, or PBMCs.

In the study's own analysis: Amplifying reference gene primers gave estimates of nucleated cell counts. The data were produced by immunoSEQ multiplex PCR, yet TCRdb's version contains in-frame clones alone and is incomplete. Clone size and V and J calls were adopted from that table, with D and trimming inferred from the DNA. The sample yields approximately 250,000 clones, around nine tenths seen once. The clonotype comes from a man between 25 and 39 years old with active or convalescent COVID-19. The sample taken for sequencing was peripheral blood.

The DNA of the CDR3 is TGTGCCAGCAGTGAGACAGGGGATTATGAGCAGTTCTTC. Translation: CASSETGDYEQFF. The chain has TRBV25-1 and TRBJ2-1; 8 nucleotides match TRBD1. The CDR3 has 13 amino acids. Germline trimming cut 3 bases from V and 8 bases from J; bases unmatched to any gene: 3. CDR1 and CDR2 (germline): MGHDK, SYGVNS.